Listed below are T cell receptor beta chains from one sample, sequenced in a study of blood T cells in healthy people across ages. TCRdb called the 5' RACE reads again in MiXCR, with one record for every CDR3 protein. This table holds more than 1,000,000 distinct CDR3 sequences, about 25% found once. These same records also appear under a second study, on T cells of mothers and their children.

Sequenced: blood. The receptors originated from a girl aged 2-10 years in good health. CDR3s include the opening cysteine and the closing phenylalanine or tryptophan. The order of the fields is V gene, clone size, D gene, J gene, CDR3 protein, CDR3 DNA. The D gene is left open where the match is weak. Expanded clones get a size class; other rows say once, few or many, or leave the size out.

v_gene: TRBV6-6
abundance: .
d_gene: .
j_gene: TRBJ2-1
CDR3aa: CASGTDVSYNEQFF
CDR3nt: TGTGCCAGCGGGACCGACGTCTCCTACAATGAGCAGTTCTTC

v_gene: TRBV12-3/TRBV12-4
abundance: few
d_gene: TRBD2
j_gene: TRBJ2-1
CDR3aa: CASTLIAGGRNEQFF
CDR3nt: TGTGCCAGCACCCTGATAGCGGGGGGGAGGAATGAGCAGTTCTTC

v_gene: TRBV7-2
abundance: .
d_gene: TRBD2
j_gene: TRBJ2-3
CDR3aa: CASSSRLAGGEDTQYF
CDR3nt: TGTGCCAGCAGCTCGCGACTAGCCGGAGGGGAAGATACGCAGTATTTT

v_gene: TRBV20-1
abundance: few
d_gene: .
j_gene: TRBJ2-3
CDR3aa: CSVAGIRTDTQYF
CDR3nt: TGCAGTGTTGCGGGTATACGCACAGATACGCAGTATTTT

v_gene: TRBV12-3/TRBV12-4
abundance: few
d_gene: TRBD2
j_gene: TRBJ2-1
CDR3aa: CASTNGLAPNEQFF
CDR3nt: TGTGCCAGCACCAACGGACTAGCGCCCAATGAGCAGTTCTTC

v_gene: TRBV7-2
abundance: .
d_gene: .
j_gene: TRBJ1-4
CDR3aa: CASSAGPGEKLFF
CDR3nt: TGCGCCAGCAGCGCAGGACCTGGGGAAAAACTGTTTTTT

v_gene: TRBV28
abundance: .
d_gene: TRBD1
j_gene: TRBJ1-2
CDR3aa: CASNDRGLSNYGYTF
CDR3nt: TGTGCCAGCAATGACAGGGGGCTGTCTAACTATGGCTACACCTTC

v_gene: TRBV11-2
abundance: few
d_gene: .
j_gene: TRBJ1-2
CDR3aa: CASSLAGGVIYGYTF
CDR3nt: TGTGCCAGCAGCTTAGCGGGGGGAGTCATCTATGGCTACACCTTC

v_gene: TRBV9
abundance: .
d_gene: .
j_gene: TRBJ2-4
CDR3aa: CASSAHTKNIQYF
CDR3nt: TGTGCCAGCAGCGCACATACCAAAAACATTCAGTACTTC

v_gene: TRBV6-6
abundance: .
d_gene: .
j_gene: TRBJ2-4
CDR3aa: CASSGDLEAKNIQYF
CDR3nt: TGTGCCAGCAGTGGGGACCTAGAAGCCAAAAACATTCAGTACTTC

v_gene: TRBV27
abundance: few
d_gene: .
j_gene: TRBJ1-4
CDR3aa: CASSLLPRFNEKLFF
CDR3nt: TGTGCCAGCAGTTTATTGCCCAGATTTAATGAAAAACTGTTTTTT

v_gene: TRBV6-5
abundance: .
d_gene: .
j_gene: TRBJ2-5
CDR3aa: CASKRGKETQYF
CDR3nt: TGTGCCAGCAAAAGGGGGAAAGAGACCCAGTACTTC

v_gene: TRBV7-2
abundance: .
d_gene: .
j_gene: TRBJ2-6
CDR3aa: CASRLPGANVLTF
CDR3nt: TGTGCCAGCAGACTCCCTGGGGCCAACGTCCTGACTTTC

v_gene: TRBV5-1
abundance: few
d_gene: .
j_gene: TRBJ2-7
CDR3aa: CASSLARRYYEQYF
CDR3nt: TGCGCCAGCAGCTTGGCCAGGAGGTACTACGAGCAGTACTTC

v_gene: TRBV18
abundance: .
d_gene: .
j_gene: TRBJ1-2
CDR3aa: CASSGSGTPNYGYTF
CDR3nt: TGTGCCAGCTCAGGATCTGGAACCCCTAACTATGGCTACACCTTC

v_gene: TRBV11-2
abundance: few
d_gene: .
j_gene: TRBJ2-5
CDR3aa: CASSSPHAGAAETQYF
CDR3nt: TGTGCCAGCAGCTCCCCCCACGCGGGGGCAGCAGAGACCCAGTACTTC

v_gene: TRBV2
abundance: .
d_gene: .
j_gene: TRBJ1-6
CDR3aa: CASSRDFPEPLHF
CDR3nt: TGTGCCAGCAGTCGGGACTTCCCAGAACCCCTCCACTTT

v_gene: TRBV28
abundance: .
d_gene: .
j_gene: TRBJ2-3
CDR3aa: CAGTQPTDTQYF
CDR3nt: TGTGCCGGCACCCAACCCACAGATACGCAGTATTTT

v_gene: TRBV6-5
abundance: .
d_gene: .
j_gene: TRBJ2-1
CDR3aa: CASTRQAPYNEQFF
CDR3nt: TGTGCCAGCACCCGGCAGGCCCCTTACAATGAGCAGTTCTTC

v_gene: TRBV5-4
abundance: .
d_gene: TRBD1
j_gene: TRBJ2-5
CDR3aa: CASSPGLTGQGKETQYF
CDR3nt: TGTGCCAGCAGCCCTGGTCTTACGGGACAGGGGAAAGAGACCCAGTACTTC

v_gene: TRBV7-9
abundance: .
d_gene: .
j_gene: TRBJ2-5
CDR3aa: CASSLIEEGTQYF
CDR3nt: TGTGCCAGCAGCTTGATCGAAGAAGGGACCCAGTACTTC

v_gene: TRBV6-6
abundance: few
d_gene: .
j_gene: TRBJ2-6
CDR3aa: CAGTGNGANVLTF
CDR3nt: TGTGCCGGAACAGGGAACGGGGCCAACGTCCTGACTTTC

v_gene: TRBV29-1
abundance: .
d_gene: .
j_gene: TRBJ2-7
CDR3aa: CSVASGIKYEQYF
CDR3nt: TGCAGCGTTGCGTCCGGGATTAAGTACGAGCAGTACTTC

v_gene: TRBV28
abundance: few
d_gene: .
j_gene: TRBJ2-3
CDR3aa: CASSFDYPGDTQYF
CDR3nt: TGTGCCAGCAGTTTTGACTACCCCGGTGATACGCAGTATTTT

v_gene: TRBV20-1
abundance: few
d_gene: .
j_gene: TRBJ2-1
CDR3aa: CSAKDYNEQFF
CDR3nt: TGCAGTGCCAAAGACTACAATGAGCAGTTCTTC

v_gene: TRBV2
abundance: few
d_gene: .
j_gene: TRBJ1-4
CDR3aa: CASSEEGVGEKLFF
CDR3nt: TGTGCCAGCAGTGAAGAAGGGGTGGGAGAAAAACTGTTTTTT

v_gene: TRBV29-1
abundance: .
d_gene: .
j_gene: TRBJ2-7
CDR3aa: CSVSGTYEQYF
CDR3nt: TGCAGCGTTTCAGGTACCTACGAGCAGTACTTC

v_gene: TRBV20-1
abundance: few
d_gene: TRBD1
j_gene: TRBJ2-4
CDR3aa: CSARGRGTGAEYF
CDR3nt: TGCAGTGCTAGGGGAAGGGGGACAGGGGCCGAGTACTTC

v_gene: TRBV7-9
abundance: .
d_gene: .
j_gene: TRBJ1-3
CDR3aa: CASSPKGSSGNTIYF
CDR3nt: TGTGCCAGCAGCCCGAAGGGCTCCTCTGGAAACACCATATATTTT

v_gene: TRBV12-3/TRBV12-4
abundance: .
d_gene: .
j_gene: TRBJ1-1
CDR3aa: CASTNLGIRPFGMNTEAFF
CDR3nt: TGTGCCAGCACCAACCTGGGGATCAGGCCATTCGGCATGAACACTGAAGCTTTCTTT